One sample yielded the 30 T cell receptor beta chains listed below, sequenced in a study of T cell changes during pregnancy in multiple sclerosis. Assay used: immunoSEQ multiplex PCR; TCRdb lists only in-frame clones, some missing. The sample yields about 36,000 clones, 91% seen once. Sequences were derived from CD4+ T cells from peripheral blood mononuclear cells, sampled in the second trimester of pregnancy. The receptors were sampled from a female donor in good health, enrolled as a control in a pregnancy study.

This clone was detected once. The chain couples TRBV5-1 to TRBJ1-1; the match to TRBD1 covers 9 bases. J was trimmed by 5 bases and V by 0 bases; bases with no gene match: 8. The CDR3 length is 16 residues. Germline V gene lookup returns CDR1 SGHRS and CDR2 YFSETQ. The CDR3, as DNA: TGCGCCAGCAGCTTGGCGACAGGGGGAAAAGTGACTGAAGCTTTCTTT. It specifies CASSLATGGKVTEAFF. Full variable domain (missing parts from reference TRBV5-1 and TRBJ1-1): KAGVTQTPRYLIKTRGQQVTLSCSPISGHRSVSWYQQTPGQGLQFLFEYFSETQRNKGNFPGRFSGRQFSNSRSEMNVSTLELGDSALYLCASSLATGGKVTEAFFGQGTRLTVV.

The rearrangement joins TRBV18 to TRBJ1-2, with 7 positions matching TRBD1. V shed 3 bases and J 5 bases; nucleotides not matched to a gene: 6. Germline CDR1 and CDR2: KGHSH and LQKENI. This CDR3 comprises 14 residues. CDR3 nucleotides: TGTGCCAGCTCACCCGGGACAGATTTTTATGGCTACACCTTC. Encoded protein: CASSPGTDFYGYTF.

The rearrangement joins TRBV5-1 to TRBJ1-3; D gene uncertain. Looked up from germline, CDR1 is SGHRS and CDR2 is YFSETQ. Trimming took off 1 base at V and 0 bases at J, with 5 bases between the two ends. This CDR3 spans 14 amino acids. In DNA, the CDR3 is TGCGCCAGCAGCTTGACATTCTCTGGAAACACCATATATTTT. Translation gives CASSLTFSGNTIYF.

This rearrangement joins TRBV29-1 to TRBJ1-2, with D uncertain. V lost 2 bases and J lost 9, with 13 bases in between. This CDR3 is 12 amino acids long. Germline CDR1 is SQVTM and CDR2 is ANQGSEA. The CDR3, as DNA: TGCAGCGTTGAAAGATCCGGGAGGAGCTACACCTTC. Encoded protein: CSVERSGRSYTF. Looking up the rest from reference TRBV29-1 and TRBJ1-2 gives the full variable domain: SAVISQKPSRDICQRGTSLTIQCQVDSQVTMMFWYRQQPGQSLTLIATANQGSEATYESGFVIDKFPISRPNLTFSTLTVSNMSPEDSSIYLCSVERSGRSYTFGSGTRLTVV.

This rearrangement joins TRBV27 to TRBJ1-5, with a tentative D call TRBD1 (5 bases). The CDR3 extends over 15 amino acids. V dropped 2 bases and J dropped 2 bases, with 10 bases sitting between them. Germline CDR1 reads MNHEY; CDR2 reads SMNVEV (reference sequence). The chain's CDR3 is CASSLKGKGNQPQHF. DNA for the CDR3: TGTGCCAGCAGTTTAAAGGGGAAAGGCAATCAGCCCCAGCATTTT.

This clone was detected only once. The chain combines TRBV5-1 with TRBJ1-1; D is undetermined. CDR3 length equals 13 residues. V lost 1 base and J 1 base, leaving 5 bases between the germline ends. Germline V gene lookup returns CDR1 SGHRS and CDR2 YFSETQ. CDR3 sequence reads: CASSLLGNTEAFF. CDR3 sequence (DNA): TGCGCCAGCAGCTTGCTCGGGAACACTGAAGCTTTCTTT.

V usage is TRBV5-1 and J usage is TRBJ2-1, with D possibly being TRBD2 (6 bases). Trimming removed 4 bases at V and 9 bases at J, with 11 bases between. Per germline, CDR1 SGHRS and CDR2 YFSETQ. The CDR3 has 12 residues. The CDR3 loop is CASSRRGGEQFF. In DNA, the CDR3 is TGCGCCAGCAGCCGCCGGGGAGGTGAGCAGTTCTTC.

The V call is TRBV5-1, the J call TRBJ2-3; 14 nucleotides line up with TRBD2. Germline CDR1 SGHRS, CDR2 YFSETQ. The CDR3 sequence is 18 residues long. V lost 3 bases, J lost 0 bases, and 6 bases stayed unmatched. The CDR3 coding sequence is TGCGCCAGCAGCTACGGACTAGCGGGGGGCCCTAGCACAGATACGCAGTATTTT. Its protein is CASSYGLAGGPSTDTQYF.

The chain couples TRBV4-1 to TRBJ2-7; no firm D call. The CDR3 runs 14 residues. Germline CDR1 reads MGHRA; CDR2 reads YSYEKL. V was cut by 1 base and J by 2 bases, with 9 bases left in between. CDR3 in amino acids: CASSQGHGTYEQYF. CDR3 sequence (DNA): TGCGCCAGCAGCCAAGGTCATGGCACCTACGAGCAGTACTTC.

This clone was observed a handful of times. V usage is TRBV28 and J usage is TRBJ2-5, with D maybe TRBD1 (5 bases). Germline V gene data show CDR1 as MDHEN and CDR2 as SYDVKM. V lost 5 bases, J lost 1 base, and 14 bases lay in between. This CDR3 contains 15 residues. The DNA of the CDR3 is TGTGCCAGCAGTCACCCCAACCAGGGCCAAGAGACCCAGTACTTC. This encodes CASSHPNQGQETQYF.

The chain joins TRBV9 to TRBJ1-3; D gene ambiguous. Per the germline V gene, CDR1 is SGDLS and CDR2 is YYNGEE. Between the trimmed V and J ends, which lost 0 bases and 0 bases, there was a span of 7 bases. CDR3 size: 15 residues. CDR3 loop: CASSVAGLSGNTIYF. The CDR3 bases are TGTGCCAGCAGCGTAGCAGGCCTCTCTGGAAACACCATATATTTT.

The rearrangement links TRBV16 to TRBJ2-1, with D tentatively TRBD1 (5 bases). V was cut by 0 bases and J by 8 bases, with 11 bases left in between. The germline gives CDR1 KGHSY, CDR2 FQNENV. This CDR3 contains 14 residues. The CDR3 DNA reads TGTGCCAGCAGCCAATCCACACCCAGGGATGAGCAGTTCTTC. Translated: CASSQSTPRDEQFF.

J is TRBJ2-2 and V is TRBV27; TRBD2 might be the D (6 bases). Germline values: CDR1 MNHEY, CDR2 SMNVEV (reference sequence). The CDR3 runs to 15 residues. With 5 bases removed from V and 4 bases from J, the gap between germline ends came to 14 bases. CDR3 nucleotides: TGTGCCAGCAGTACCCGACTAGATGGCACCGGGGAGCTGTTTTTT. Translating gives CASSTRLDGTGELFF.

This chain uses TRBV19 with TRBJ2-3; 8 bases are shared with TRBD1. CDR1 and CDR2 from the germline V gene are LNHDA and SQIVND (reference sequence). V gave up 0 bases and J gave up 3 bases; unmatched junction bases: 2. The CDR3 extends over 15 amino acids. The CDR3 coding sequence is TGTGCCAGTAGTATAGACCAGGGGGCGACAGATACGCAGTATTTT. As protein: CASSIDQGATDTQYF.

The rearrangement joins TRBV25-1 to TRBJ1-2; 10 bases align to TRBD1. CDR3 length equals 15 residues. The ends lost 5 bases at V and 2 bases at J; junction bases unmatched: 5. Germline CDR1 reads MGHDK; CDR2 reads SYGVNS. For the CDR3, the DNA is TGTGCCAGCAGTTCAGAGACAGGGGGCAACTATGGCTACACCTTC. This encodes CASSSETGGNYGYTF.

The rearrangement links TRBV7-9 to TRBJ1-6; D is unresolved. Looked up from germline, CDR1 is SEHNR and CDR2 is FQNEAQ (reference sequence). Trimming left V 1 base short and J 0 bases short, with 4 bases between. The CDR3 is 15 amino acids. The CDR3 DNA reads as TGTGCCAGCAGCTTAGAGAGCTCCTATAATTCACCCCTCCACTTT. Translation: CASSLESSYNSPLHF.

The CDR3 bases are TGCGCCAGCAGCTTGTTAGGGACAGACGTCTACGAGCAGTACTTC. Residues: CASSLLGTDVYEQYF. The rearrangement links TRBV5-1 to TRBJ2-7, with TRBD1 matching 7 bases. The germline CDR1 and CDR2 sequences are SGHRS and YFSETQ. This CDR3 has 15 residues. V trimming: 1 base; J trimming: 3 bases; junction bases outside the gene matches: 7. The variable domain in full, with the rest retrieved from reference TRBV5-1 and TRBJ2-7, is KAGVTQTPRYLIKTRGQQVTLSCSPISGHRSVSWYQQTPGQGLQFLFEYFSETQRNKGNFPGRFSGRQFSNSRSEMNVSTLELGDSALYLCASSLLGTDVYEQYFGPGTRLTVT.

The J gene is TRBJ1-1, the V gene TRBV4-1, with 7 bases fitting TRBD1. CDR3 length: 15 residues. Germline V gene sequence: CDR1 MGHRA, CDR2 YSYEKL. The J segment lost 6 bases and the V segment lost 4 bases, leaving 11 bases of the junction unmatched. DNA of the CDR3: TGCGCCAGCAGCCTTTCGGGAGAGGGGGCCGCTGAAGCTTTCTTT. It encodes CASSLSGEGAAEAFF.

The CDR3 nucleotides are TGTGCCAGCAGCAGATTTACTAGCGCCCAAGAGACCCAGTACTTC. Translation: CASSRFTSAQETQYF. This chain joins TRBV27 and TRBJ2-5; 7 nucleotides match TRBD2. CDR3 length: 15 residues. V was clipped by 6 bases and J by 1 base; unmatched bases: 8. Germline CDR1 and CDR2: MNHEY and SMNVEV (reference sequence).

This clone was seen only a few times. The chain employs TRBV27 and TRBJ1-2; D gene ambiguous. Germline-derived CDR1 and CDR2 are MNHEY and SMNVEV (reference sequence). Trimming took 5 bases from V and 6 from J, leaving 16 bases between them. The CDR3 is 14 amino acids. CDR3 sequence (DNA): TGTGCCAGCAGTCCCGCATCAGGCGGGAATGGCTACACCTTC. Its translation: CASSPASGGNGYTF.

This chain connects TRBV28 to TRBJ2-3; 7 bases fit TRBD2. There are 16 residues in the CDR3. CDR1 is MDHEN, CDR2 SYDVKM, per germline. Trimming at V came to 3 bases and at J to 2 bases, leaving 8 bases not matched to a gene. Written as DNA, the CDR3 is TGTGCCAGCAGTTTGGGGTGGGGACTACACACAGATACGCAGTATTTT. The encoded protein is CASSLGWGLHTDTQYF.

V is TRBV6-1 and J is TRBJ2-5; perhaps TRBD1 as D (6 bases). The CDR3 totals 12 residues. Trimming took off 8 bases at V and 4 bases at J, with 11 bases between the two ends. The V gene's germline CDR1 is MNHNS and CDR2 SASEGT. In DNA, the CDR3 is TGTGCCAGCCAACAGGGTCGAGAGACCCAGTACTTC. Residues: CASQQGRETQYF.

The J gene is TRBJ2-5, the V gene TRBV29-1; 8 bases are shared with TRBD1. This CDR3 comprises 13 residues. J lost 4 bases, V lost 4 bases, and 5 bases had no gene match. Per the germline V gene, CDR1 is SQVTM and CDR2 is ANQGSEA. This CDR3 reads CSVVDRGLETQYF. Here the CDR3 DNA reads TGCAGCGTTGTAGACAGGGGATTAGAGACCCAGTACTTC.

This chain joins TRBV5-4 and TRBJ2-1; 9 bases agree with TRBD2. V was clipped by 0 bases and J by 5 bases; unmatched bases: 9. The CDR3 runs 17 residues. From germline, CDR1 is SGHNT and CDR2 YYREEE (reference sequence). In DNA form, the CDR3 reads TGTGCCAGCAGCTTGGTGCTAGCGGGAAGCTCTCACAATGAGCAGTTCTTC. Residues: CASSLVLAGSSHNEQFF.

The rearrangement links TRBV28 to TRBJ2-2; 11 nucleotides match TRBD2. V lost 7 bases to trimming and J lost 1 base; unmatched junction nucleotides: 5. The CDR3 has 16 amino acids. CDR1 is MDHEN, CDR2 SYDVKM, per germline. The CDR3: CASKPGLAENTGELFF. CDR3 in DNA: TGTGCCAGCAAGCCGGGACTAGCGGAGAACACCGGGGAGCTGTTTTTT.

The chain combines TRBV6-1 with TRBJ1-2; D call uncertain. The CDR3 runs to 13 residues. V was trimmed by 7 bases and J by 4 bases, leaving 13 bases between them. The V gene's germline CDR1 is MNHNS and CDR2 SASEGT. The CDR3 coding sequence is TGTGCCAGCACCCCTCATAAGCCCTATGGCTACACCTTC. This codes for CASTPHKPYGYTF.

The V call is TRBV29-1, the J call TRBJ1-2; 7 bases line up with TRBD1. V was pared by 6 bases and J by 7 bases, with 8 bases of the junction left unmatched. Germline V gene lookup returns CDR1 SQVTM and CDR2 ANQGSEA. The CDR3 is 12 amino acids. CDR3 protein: CSVENRGSGYTF. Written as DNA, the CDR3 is TGCAGCGTGGAGAACAGGGGATCTGGCTACACCTTC. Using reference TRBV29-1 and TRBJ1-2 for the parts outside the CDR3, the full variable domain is SAVISQKPSRDICQRGTSLTIQCQVDSQVTMMFWYRQQPGQSLTLIATANQGSEATYESGFVIDKFPISRPNLTFSTLTVSNMSPEDSSIYLCSVENRGSGYTFGSGTRLTVV.

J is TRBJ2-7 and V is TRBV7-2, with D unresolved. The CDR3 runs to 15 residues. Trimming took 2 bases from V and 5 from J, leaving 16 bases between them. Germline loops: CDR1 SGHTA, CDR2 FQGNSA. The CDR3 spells CASSLTANPFHEQYF. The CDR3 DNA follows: TGTGCCAGCAGCTTAACAGCTAACCCCTTCCACGAGCAGTACTTC.

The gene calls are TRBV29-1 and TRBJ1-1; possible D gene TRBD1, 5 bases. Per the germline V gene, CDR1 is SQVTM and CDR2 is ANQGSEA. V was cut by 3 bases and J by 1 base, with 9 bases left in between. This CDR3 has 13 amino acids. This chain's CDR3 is CSVERGGNTEAFF. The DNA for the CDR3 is TGCAGCGTTGAGCGGGGGGGGAACACTGAAGCTTTCTTT.

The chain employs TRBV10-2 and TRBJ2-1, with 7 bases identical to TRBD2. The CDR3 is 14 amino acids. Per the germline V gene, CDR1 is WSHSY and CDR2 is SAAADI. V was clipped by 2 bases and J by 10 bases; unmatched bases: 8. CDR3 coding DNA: TGCGCCAGCAGTGAGGCGGGAGTGGTGGGGGAGCAGTTCTTC. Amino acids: CASSEAGVVGEQFF.